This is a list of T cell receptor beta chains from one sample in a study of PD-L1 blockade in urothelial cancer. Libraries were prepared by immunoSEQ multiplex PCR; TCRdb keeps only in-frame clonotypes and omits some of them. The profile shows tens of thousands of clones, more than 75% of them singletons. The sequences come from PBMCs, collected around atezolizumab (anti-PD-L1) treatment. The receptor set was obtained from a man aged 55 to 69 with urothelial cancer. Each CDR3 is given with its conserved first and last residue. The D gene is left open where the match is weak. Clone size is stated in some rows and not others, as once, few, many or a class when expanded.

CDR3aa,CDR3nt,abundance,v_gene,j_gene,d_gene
CASGGARDIDEQYF,TGTGCCAGTGGGGGGGCCCGGGACATAGACGAGCAGTACTTC,NA,TRBV28,TRBJ2-7,NA
CASSLGGGETQYF,TGCGCCAGCAGCTTAGGGGGAGGGGAGACCCAGTACTTC,few,TRBV5-1,TRBJ2-5,NA
CASSYEGTEAFF,TGTGCCAGCAGTTATGAGGGAACTGAAGCTTTCTTT,NA,TRBV6-5,TRBJ1-1,NA
CASSRTLTGGRQETQYF,TGTGCCAGCAGCCGTACACTGACAGGGGGGAGGCAAGAGACCCAGTACTTC,NA,TRBV5-6,TRBJ2-5,TRBD1
CASSAGLAYTGELFF,TGTGCCAGCAGCGCTGGACTAGCCTACACCGGGGAGCTGTTTTTT,NA,TRBV7-2,TRBJ2-2,TRBD2
CASSARQGDGSGAFF,TGTGCCAGTAGTGCCCGACAGGGGGACGGTTCTGGAGCTTTCTTT,NA,TRBV19,TRBJ1-1,TRBD1
CASRLQGTDTQYF,TGTGCCAGCAGGCTGCAGGGGACAGATACGCAGTATTTT,NA,TRBV5-4,TRBJ2-3,NA
CASSRLGTDTQYF,TGTGCCAGCAGTCGCTTAGGCACAGATACGCAGTATTTT,NA,TRBV14,TRBJ2-3,NA
CAWTSGRNEQFF,TGTGCCTGGACTAGCGGGAGGAATGAGCAGTTCTTC,once,TRBV30,TRBJ2-1,TRBD2
CASSLVERYEQYF,TGTGCCAGCAGCTTAGTGGAGCGTTACGAGCAGTACTTC,NA,TRBV11-2,TRBJ2-7,NA
CASSTPGQTYEQYF,TGTGCCAGCTCAACTCCGGGACAGACCTACGAGCAGTACTTC,NA,TRBV18,TRBJ2-7,TRBD1
CASSRKASSGLDQETQYF,TGTGCCAGCAGCCGAAAGGCCTCGTCGGGACTAGACCAAGAGACCCAGTACTTC,NA,TRBV4-2,TRBJ2-5,TRBD2
CASSLSRGYEQYF,TGTGCCAGCAGTTTATCGCGTGGTTACGAGCAGTACTTC,NA,TRBV27,TRBJ2-7,NA
CASSLSGTGGNQPQHF,TGCGCCAGCAGCCTGTCCGGGACAGGGGGCAATCAGCCCCAGCATTTT,NA,TRBV5-1,TRBJ1-5,TRBD1
CASSHASGSYTGELFF,TGTGCCAGCAGCCACGCTAGCGGGAGCTACACCGGGGAGCTGTTTTTT,once,TRBV4-2,TRBJ2-2,TRBD2
CASSLEGRAYQPQHF,TGTGCCAGCAGCTTAGAAGGCAGGGCCTATCAGCCCCAGCATTTT,NA,TRBV7-9,TRBJ1-5,NA
CASTSLADVYEQYF,TGTGCCAGCACCAGCCTAGCGGACGTTTACGAGCAGTACTTC,NA,TRBV6-1,TRBJ2-7,TRBD2
CASSGLAGGNEQFF,TGTGCCAGCAGCGGGCTAGCGGGAGGCAATGAGCAGTTCTTC,NA,TRBV11-3,TRBJ2-1,TRBD2
CASSLLPGPLEQYF,TGTGCCAGCAGCTTGTTGCCGGGTCCCTTAGAGCAGTACTTC,NA,TRBV11-3,TRBJ2-7,NA
CASSPEGTGTYGYTF,TGCGCCAGCAGCCCTGAAGGGACCGGGACTTATGGCTACACCTTC,NA,TRBV5-1,TRBJ1-2,NA
CASSQAGQGFQPQHF,TGCGCCAGCAGCCAAGCGGGACAGGGGTTTCAGCCCCAGCATTTT,NA,TRBV4-1,TRBJ1-5,TRBD1
CASRLDGPTYEQYF,TGTGCCAGCAGACTCGATGGGCCTACCTACGAGCAGTACTTC,NA,TRBV6-6,TRBJ2-7,NA
CASSQESHNSYEQYF,TGCGCCAGCAGCCAAGAGTCGCACAACTCCTACGAGCAGTACTTC,NA,TRBV4-1,TRBJ2-7,NA
CASSQNPGLNTGELFF,TGTGCCAGCAGCCAAAACCCGGGACTAAACACCGGGGAGCTGTTTTTT,NA,TRBV11-2,TRBJ2-2,TRBD2
CASSSWTSGGADEQFF,TGTGCCAGCAGTTCATGGACTAGCGGGGGGGCGGATGAGCAGTTCTTC,once,TRBV6-6,TRBJ2-1,TRBD2
CASSLGGTGQETQYF,TGTGCCAGCAGCTTAGGGGGGACAGGGCAAGAGACCCAGTACTTC,NA,TRBV7-2,TRBJ2-5,TRBD1
CASGLRLAGPHEQYF,TGTGCCAGCGGCCTGCGTCTGGCAGGGCCTCACGAGCAGTACTTC,once,TRBV6-5,TRBJ2-7,NA
CASSQDAGQGLYEQYF,TGCGCCAGCAGCCAAGATGCGGGACAGGGGCTCTACGAGCAGTACTTC,few,TRBV4-1,TRBJ2-7,TRBD1
CSVEDSGPSTDTQYF,TGCAGCGTTGAAGATTCAGGGCCTAGCACAGATACGCAGTATTTT,NA,TRBV29-1,TRBJ2-3,NA
CASTLTEQGILLETQYF,TGTGCTAGCACCCTCACCGAACAGGGGATTTTGCTGGAGACCCAGTACTTC,few,TRBV7-7,TRBJ2-5,TRBD1
CASSYWPPGGGGYTF,TGTGCCAGCAGTTACTGGCCCCCAGGGGGCGGTGGCTACACCTTC,NA,TRBV6-6,TRBJ1-2,TRBD1
CSVEEIIGLEAFF,TGCAGCGTTGAAGAAATTATTGGGCTGGAAGCTTTCTTT,NA,TRBV29-1,TRBJ1-1,NA
CASRLGQTQNNQPQHF,TGTGCCAGTAGGCTTGGACAGACCCAGAACAATCAGCCCCAGCATTTT,NA,TRBV19,TRBJ1-5,NA
CASRPDRGTTGELFF,TGTGCCAGCAGGCCCGACAGGGGTACCACCGGGGAGCTGTTTTTT,NA,TRBV27,TRBJ2-2,TRBD1
CASSHPGWRELFF,TGTGCCAGCAGTCATCCAGGTTGGCGGGAGCTGTTTTTT,NA,TRBV25-1,TRBJ2-2,NA
CASSLFTGGTGQPQHF,TGTGCCAGCAGCTTATTCACAGGGGGCACCGGCCAGCCCCAGCATTTT,NA,TRBV7-9,TRBJ1-5,TRBD1